Following are 5 T cell receptor beta chains from one sample sequenced in a study of blood T cell repertoires in COVID-19 (dated by TCRdb to the early 2020s). Library method: the immunoSEQ multiplex PCR assay. TCRdb mirrors the immuneACCESS table, restricted to in-frame sequences. Some clones are absent from its copies; in checked studies, under half trace to an unresolved V gene, and the reason for the others is unknown. Counted in this sample were hundreds of thousands of clones; about 87% of them appeared once. About 2.3% of the sample rests with the top ten. Sequencing was carried out using peripheral blood. The receptors were sampled from a woman aged 60-75 years with COVID-19, enrolled during active disease.

The chain has TRBV6-1 and TRBJ2-1; 7 nucleotides align to TRBD1. The CDR3 has 16 residues. CDR1 is MNHNS and CDR2 is SASEGT in the germline V gene. Trimming at V came to 2 bases and at J to 4 bases, leaving 8 bases not matched to a gene. This CDR3 is CASSEPMAGGYNEQFF. CDR3 sequence (DNA): TGTGCCAGCAGTGAACCCATGGCAGGGGGATACAATGAGCAGTTCTTC.

The chain is built from TRBV9 and TRBJ1-1; D unresolved. Germline V gives CDR1 SGDLS, CDR2 YYNGEE. CDR3 length: 14 residues. V lost 1 base to trimming and J lost 0 bases, with 7 bases between them. CDR3 amino acids: CASSVMALNTEAFF. In nucleotides, the CDR3 is TGTGCCAGCAGCGTAATGGCCTTGAACACTGAAGCTTTCTTT.

The genes are TRBV3-1 (or the pseudogene TRBV3-2) and TRBJ1-2; perhaps TRBD1 as D (5 bases). Deletions cut 5 bases from V and 1 base from J, with 8 bases between. The CDR3 has 13 amino acids. Germline-derived CDR1 and CDR2 are LGHDT and YNNKEL (reference sequence). The CDR3 DNA sequence: TGTGCCAGCAGCGCCAGGGATAACTATGGCTACACCTTC. It codes for CASSARDNYGYTF.

The chain is built from TRBV5-5 and TRBJ2-5; D might be TRBD1 (5 bases). This CDR3 region has 15 residues. V lost 0 bases to trimming and J lost 5 bases, with 14 bases between them. CDR1 and CDR2 from the germline V gene are SGHKS and YYEKEE (reference sequence). This CDR3 is CASSLGGQNGETQYF. DNA of the CDR3: TGTGCCAGCAGCTTGGGGGGCCAGAATGGGGAGACCCAGTACTTC.

In its sample, this clone was seen a few times. V is TRBV29-1 and J is TRBJ2-5, with D unresolved. This CDR3 comprises 12 residues. Trimming removed 3 bases at V and 1 base at J, with 6 bases between. CDR1 is SQVTM and CDR2 is ANQGSEA in the germline V gene. The CDR3 DNA reads as TGCAGCGTTGACTTGGCCCAAGAGACCCAGTACTTC. Its protein is CSVDLAQETQYF.